This T cell receptor (beta chain) was recorded in a study of blood T cell repertoires in COVID-19. About the research overall: Donors in the United States, Italy and Spain gave samples during acute or convalescent COVID-19.

As originally analysed: Reference gene primer amplification in the assay estimated nucleated cell counts. The assay was immunoSEQ multiplex PCR, and TCRdb's table has in-frame clones only and misses some. V and J calls plus clone size are reproduced from that table; the DNA served to infer D and trimming. In the table there are about 260,000 clones, more than 85% of which are singletons. Seattle cases were enrolled at active infection and followed longitudinally. V was cut by 2 bases and J by 10 bases, with 12 bases left in between. The CDR3 has 13 amino acids. Germline lookup yields CDR1 SGHTA and CDR2 FQGTGA.

This clonotype originated in a person under 35 with COVID-19, enrolled during active disease. This chain uses TRBV7-3 with TRBJ2-1; tentative D call: TRBD2 (5 bases). What was sequenced was peripheral blood. The CDR3 is CASSLFGVKEQFF. The DNA of the CDR3 is TGTGCCAGCAGCTTATTCGGGGTCAAGGAGCAGTTCTTC.